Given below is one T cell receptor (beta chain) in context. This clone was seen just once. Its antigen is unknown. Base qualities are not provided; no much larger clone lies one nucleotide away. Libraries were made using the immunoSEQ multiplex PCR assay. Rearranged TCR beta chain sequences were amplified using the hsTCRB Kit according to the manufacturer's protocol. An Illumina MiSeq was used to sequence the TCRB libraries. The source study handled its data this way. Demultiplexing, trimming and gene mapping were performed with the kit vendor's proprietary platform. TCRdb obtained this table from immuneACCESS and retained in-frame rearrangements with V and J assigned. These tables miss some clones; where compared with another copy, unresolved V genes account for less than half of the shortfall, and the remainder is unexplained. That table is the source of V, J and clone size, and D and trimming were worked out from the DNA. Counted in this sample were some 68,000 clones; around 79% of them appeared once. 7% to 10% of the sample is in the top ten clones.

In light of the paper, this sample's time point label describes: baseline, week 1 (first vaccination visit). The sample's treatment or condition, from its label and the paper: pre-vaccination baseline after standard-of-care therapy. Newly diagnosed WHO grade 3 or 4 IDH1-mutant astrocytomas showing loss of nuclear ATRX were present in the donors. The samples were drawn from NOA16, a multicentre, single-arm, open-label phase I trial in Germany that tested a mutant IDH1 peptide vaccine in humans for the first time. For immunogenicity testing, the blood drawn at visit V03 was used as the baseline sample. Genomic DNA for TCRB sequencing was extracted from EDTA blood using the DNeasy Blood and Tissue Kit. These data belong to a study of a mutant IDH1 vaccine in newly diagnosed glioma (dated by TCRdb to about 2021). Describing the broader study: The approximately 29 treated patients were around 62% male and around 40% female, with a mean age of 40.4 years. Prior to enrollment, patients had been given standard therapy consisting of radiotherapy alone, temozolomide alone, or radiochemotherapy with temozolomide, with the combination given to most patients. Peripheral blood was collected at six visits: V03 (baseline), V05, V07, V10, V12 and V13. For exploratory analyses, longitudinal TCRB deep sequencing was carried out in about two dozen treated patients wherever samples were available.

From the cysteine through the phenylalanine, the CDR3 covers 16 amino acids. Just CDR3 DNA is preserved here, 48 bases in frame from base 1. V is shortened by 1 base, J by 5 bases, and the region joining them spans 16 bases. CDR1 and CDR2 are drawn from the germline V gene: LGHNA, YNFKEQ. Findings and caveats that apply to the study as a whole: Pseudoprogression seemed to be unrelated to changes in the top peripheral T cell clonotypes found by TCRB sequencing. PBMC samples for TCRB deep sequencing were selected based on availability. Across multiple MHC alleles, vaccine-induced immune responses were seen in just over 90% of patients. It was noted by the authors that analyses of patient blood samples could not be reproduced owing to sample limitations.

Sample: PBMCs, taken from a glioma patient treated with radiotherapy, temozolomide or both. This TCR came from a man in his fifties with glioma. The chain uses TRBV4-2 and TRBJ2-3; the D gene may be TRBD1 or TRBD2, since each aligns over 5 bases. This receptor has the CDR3 CASSQGFGTPGDTQYF. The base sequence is TGTGCCAGCAGCCAAGGATTTGGGACCCCCGGAGATACGCAGTATTTT.